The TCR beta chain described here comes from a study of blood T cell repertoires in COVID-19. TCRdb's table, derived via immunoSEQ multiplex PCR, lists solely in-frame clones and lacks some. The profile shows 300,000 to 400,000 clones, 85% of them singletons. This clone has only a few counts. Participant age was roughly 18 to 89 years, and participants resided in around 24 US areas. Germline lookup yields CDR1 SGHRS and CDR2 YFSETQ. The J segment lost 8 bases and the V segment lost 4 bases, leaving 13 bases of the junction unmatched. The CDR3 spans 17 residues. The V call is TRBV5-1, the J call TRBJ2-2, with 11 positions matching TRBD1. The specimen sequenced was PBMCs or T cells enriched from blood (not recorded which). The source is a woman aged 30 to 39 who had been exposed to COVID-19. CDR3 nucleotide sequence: TGCGCCAGCAGCCCCCGATCTATGGGACAGGGGGTTGGGGAGCTGTTTTTT. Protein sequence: CASSPRSMGQGVGELFF.